Below, 2 T cell receptor beta chains from the same sample are listed, as sequenced in a study of blood T cell repertoires in COVID-19. TCRdb's table, derived via immunoSEQ multiplex PCR, lists solely in-frame clones and lacks some. Among over 250,000 clones listed, 89% were seen once. Sample: peripheral blood. Receptors were obtained from a woman aged 55-70 years with acute or convalescent COVID-19.

The CDR3, as DNA: TGTGCCAGCAGCCCCCCGTGGAGGCTTTCAACTAATGAAAAACTGTTTTTT. It translates to CASSPPWRLSTNEKLFF. V usage is TRBV13 and J usage is TRBJ1-4, with D hard to call. From germline, CDR1 is PRHDT and CDR2 FYEKMQ (reference sequence). Trimming took off 5 bases at V and 0 bases at J, with 16 bases between the two ends. This CDR3 region has 17 residues.

The chain uses TRBV28 and TRBJ2-7, with no clear D. The CDR3 extends over 12 amino acids. Trimming removed 5 bases at V and 1 base at J, with 6 bases between. Germline V lookup: CDR1 MDHEN, CDR2 SYDVKM. The CDR3 protein is CASSLTSYEQYF. The DNA for the CDR3 is TGTGCCAGCAGTCTCACATCCTACGAGCAGTACTTC.